This TCR beta chain was identified in a study of blood T cell repertoires in COVID-19. Assay: immunoSEQ multiplex PCR; the TCRdb copy retains only in-frame clones and omits some. Of about 140,000 clones listed, about three quarters are singletons. This sequence originates from a woman aged 45-65 years who had recovered from COVID-19. The sequencing sample was made of PBMCs or T cells enriched from blood (not recorded which).

The CDR3 DNA follows: TGTGCCAGTAGTATAGATTTGACAGTTTGGTTGGGCAATCAGCCCCAGCATTTT. Encoded protein: CASSIDLTVWLGNQPQHF. This chain uses TRBV19 with TRBJ1-5; possible D gene TRBD1, 5 bases. In germline, CDR1 is LNHDA, CDR2 SQIVND (reference sequence). Trimming pared 0 bases from V and 2 bases from J, leaving 17 bases between. The CDR3 contains 18 residues. The variable domain in full, completed from reference TRBV19 and TRBJ1-5, reads DGGITQSPKYLFRKEGQNVTLSCEQNLNHDAMYWYRQDPGQGLRLIYYSQIVNDFQKGDIAEGYSVSREKKESFPLTVTSAQKNPTAFYLCASSIDLTVWLGNQPQHFGDGTRLSIL.